This TCR beta chain was captured in a study of B cell selection in AIRE deficiency. Sorting defined conventional CD4 T cells as CD4+CD127+. In germline, CDR1 is SGDLS, CDR2 YYNGEE. V lost 1 base to trimming and J lost 2 bases, with 17 bases between them. The CDR3 has 17 residues. Sequencing used immunoSEQ multiplex PCR; TCRdb keeps in-frame clones, though not all of them. This sample carries 23,000 or so clones, about 95% of them seen once, and the ten largest clones take roughly 0.26%. The origin of this receptor is a human donor in good health. The gene calls are TRBV9 and TRBJ2-3; D is undetermined. Sequencing was done on a sample of CD4+CD127+ conventional T cells sorted from PBMCs. The CDR3 DNA reads as TGTGCCAGCAGCGTACGGAGTAGGGTCTTAACCACAGATACGCAGTATTTT. This sequence encodes CASSVRSRVLTTDTQYF.